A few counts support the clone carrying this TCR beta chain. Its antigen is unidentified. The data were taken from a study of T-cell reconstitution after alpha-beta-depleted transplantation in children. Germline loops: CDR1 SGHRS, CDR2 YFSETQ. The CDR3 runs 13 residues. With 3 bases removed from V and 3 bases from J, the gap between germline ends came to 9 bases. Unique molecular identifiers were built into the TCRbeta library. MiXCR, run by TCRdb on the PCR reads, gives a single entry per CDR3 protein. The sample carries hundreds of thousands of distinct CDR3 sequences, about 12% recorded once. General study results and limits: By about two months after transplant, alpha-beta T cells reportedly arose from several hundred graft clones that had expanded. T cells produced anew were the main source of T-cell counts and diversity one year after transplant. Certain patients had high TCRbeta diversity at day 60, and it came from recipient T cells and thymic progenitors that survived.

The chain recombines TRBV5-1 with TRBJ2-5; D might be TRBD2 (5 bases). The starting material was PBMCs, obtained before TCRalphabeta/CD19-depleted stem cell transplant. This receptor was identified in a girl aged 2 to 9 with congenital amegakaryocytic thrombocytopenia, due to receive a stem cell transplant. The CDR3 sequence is CASSSEAKETQYF. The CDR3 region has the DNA TGCGCCAGCAGCTCGGAGGCCAAAGAGACCCAGTACTTC.